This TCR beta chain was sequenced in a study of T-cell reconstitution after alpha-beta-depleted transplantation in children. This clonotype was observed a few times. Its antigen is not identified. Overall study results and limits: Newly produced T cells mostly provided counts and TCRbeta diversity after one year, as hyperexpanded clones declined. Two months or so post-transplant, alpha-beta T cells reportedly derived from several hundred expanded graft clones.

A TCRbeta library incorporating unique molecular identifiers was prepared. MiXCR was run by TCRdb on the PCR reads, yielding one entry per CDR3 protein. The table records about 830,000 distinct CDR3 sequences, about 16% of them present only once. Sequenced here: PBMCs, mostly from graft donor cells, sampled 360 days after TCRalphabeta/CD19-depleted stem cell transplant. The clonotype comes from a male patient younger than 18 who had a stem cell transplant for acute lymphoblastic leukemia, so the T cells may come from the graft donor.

The CDR3 nucleotides are TGTGCCAGCAGTTTCTTGACAGGGGGCAATGAGCAGTTCTTC. It yields the protein CASSFLTGGNEQFF. The V gene is TRBV12-3 or TRBV12-4, the J gene TRBJ2-1; TRBD1 aligns across 9 bases. J lost 6 bases, V lost 3 bases, and 3 bases had no gene match. The CDR3 is 14 residues long.